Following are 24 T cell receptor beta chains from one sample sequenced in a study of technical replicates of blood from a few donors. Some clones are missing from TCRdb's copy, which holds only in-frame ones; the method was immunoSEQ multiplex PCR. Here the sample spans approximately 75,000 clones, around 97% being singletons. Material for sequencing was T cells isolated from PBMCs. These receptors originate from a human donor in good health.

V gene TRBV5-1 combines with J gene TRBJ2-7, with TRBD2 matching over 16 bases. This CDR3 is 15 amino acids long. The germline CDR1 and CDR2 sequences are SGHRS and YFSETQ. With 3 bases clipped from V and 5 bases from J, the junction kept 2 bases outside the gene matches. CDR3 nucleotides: TGCGCCAGCAGCTCGGGACTAGCGGGAGGGGACGAGCAGTACTTC. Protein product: CASSSGLAGGDEQYF.

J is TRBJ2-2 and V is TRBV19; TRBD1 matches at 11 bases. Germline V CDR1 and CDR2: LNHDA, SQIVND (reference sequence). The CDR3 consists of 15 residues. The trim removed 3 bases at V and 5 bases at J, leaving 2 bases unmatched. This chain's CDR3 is CASSMGTGGTGELFF. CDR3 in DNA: TGTGCCAGTAGTATGGGGACAGGGGGTACCGGGGAGCTGTTTTTT.

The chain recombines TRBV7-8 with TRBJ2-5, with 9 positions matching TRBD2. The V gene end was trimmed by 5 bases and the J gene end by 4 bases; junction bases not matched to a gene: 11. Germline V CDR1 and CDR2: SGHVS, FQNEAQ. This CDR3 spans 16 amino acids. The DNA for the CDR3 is TGTGCCAGCAGCCCGCGGGGGGGTGGAGGAGGAGAGACCCAGTACTTC. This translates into CASSPRGGGGGETQYF.

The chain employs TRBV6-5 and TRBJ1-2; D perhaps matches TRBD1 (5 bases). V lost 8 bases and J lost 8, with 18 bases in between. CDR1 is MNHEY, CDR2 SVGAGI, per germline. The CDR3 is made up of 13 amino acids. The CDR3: CASGGGGVEGYTF. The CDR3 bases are TGTGCCAGCGGGGGGGGAGGGGTTGAAGGCTACACCTTC.

This chain's CDR3 is CASSNLTKTNEQFF. CDR3 bases: TGTGCCAGCTCAAACCTCACTAAGACCAATGAGCAGTTCTTC. This rearrangement joins TRBV18 to TRBJ2-1; no clear D gene. In germline, CDR1 is KGHSH, CDR2 LQKENI. The CDR3 spans 14 residues. Trimming took off 5 bases at V and 6 bases at J, with 14 bases between the two ends.

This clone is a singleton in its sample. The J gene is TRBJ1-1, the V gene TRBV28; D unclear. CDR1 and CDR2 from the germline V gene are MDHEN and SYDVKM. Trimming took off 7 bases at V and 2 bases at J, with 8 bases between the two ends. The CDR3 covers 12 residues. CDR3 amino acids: CASNGLNTEAFF. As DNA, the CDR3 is TGTGCCAGCAACGGACTCAACACTGAAGCTTTCTTT.

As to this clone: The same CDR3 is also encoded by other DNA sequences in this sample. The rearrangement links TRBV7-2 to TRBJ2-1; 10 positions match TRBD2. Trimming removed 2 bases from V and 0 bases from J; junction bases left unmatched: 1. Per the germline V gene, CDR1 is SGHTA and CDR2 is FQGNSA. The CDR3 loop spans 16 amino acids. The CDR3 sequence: CASSLSGRGSYNEQFF. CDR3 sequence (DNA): TGTGCCAGCAGCTTAAGCGGGAGGGGCTCCTACAATGAGCAGTTCTTC.

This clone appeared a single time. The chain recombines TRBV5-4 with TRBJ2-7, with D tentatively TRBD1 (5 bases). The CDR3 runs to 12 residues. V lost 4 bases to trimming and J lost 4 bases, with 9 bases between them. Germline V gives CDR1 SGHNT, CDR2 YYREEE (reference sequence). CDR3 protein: CASSDSRYEQYF. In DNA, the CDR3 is TGTGCCAGCAGCGACAGCCGATACGAGCAGTACTTC. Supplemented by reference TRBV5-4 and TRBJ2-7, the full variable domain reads ETGVTQSPTHLIKTRGQQVTLRCSSQSGHNTVSWYQQALGQGPQFIFQYYREEENGRGNFPPRFSGLQFPNYSSELNVNALELDDSALYLCASSDSRYEQYFGPGTRLTVT.

CDR3 loop: CAIRSGNQPQHF. In DNA, the CDR3 is TGTGCCATCAGGTCAGGAAATCAGCCCCAGCATTTT. This chain joins TRBV10-3 and TRBJ1-5; D is uncertain. Germline V gene sequence: CDR1 ENHRY, CDR2 SYGVKD. CDR3 length equals 12 residues. The germline V and J ends were trimmed by 6 bases and 4 bases, with 7 bases remaining between them.

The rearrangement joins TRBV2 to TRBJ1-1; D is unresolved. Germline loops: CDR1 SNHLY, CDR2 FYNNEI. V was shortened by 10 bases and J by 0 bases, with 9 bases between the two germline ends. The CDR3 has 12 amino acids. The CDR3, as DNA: TGTGCCAAATTTAGAATGAACACTGAAGCTTTCTTT. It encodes CAKFRMNTEAFF.

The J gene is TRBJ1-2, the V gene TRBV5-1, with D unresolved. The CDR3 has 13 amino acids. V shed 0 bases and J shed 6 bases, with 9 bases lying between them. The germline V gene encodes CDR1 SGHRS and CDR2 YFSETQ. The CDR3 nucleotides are TGCGCCAGCAGCTTGGGTTTAACAGATGGCTACACCTTC. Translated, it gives CASSLGLTDGYTF.

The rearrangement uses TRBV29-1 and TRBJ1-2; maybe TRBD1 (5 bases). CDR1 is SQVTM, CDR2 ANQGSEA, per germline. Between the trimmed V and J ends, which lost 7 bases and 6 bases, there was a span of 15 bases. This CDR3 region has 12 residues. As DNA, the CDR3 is TGCAGCGGAGGACAAGGGGCGGATGGCTACACCTTC. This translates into CSGGQGADGYTF.

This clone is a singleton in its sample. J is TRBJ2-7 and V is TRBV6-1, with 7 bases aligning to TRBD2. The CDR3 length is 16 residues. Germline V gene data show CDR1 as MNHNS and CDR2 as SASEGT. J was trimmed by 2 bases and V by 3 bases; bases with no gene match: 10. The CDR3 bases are TGTGCCAGCAGTGAGGGGGATCTTACTAGCGCCTACGAGCAGTACTTC. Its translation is CASSEGDLTSAYEQYF.

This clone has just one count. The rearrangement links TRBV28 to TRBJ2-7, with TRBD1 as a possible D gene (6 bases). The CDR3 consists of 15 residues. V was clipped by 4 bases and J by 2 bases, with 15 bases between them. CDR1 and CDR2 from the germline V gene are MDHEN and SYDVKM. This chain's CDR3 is CASSSTGSLPYEQYF. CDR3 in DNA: TGTGCCAGCAGTTCTACAGGGAGCCTACCCTACGAGCAGTACTTC.

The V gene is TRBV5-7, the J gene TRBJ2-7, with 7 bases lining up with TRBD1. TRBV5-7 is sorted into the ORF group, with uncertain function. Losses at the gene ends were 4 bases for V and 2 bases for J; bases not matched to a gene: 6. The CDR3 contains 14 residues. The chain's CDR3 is CASSTRGFPYEQYF. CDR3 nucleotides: TGTGCCAGCAGCACCAGGGGGTTCCCCTACGAGCAGTACTTC.

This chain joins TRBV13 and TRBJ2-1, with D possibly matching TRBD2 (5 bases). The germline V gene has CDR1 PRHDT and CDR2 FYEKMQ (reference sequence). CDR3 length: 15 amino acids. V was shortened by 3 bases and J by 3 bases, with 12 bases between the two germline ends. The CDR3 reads CASSFLATLYNEQFF. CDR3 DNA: TGTGCCAGCAGCTTTCTAGCCACCCTCTACAATGAGCAGTTCTTC. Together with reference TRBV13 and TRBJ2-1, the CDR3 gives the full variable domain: AAGVIQSPRHLIKEKRETATLKCYPIPRHDTVYWYQQGPGQDPQFLISFYEKMQSDKGSIPDRFSAQQFSDYHSELNMSSLELGDSALYFCASSFLATLYNEQFFGPGTRLTVL.

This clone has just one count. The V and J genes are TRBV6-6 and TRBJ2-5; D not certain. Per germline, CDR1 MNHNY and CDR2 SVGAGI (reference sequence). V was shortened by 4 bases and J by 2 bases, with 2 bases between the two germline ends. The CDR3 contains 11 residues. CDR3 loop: CASSLQETQYF. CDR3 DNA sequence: TGTGCCAGCAGTTTACAAGAGACCCAGTACTTC.

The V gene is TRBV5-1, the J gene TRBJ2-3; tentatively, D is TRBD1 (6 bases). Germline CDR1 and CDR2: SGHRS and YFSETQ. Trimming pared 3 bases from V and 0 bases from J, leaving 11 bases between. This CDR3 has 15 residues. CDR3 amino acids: CASSSQGLSTDTQYF. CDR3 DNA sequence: TGCGCCAGCAGCTCCCAGGGGCTGAGCACAGATACGCAGTATTTT.

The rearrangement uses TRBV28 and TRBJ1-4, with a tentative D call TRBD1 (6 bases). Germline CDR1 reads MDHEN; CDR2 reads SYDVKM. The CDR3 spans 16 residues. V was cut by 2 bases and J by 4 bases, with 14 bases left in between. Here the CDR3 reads CASSLMGATINEKLFF. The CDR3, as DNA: TGTGCCAGCAGTTTAATGGGGGCCACTATTAATGAAAAACTGTTTTTT.

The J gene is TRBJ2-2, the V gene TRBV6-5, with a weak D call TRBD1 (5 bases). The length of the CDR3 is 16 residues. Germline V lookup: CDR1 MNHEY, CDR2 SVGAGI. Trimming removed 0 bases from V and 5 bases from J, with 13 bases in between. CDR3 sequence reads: CASSYSSGQVTGELFF. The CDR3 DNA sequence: TGTGCCAGCAGTTACTCCTCAGGGCAAGTGACCGGGGAGCTGTTTTTT.

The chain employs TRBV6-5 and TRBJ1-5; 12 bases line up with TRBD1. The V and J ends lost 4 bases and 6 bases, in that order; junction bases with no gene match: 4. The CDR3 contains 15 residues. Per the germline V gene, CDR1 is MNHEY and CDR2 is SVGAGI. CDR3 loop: CASSSGQGAGQPQHF. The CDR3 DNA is TGTGCCAGCAGTTCGGGACAGGGGGCTGGTCAGCCCCAGCATTTT.

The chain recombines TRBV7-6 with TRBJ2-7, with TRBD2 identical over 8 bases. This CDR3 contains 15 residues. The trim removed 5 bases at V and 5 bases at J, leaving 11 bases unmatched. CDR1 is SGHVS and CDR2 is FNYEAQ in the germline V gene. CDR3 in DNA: TGTGCCAGCAGCGTGGGTCCCAGCGGGGGAGACGAGCAGTACTTC. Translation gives CASSVGPSGGDEQYF.

The CDR3 DNA reads TGTGCCAGCCGAACAGGGAACACTGAAGCTTTCTTT. Its protein product is CASRTGNTEAFF. V usage is TRBV25-1 and J usage is TRBJ1-1; possible D gene TRBD1, 5 bases. Deletions cut 8 bases from V and 1 base from J, with 8 bases between. CDR1 MGHDK and CDR2 SYGVNS come from the germline V gene. The CDR3 has 12 amino acids.

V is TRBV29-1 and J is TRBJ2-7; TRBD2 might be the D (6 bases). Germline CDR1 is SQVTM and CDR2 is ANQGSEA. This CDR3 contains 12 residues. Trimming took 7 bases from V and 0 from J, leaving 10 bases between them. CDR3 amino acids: CSAGVSSYEQYF. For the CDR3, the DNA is TGCAGCGCGGGGGTGAGCTCCTACGAGCAGTACTTC.